This is a list of T cell receptor beta chains from one sample in a study of beta chain features in type 1 diabetes. Method: immunoSEQ multiplex PCR; TCRdb's copy keeps in-frame clones and lacks some. The sample holds about 410,000 clones, about 15% seen once. Sample: naive CD4+ T cells from blood. All receptors derive from a man aged 25-45 years in good health. Each CDR3 is given with its conserved first and last residue.

j_gene,len,v_gene,CDR3aa
TRBJ2-1,16,TRBV9,CASSVGSSPIYNEQFF
TRBJ1-1,13,TRBV19,CASDDTVGTEAFF
TRBJ2-3,15,TRBV7-6,CASSLRGAGLDTQYF
TRBJ2-3,14,TRBV10-3,CAISESTVTDTQYF
TRBJ1-1,13,TRBV29-1,CSVEGKAGTEAFF
TRBJ1-6,15,TRBV9,CASSHKQGANSPLHF
TRBJ1-4,14,TRBV7-9,CASSLAGENEKLFF
TRBJ1-3,16,TRBV14,CASSPARAFSGNTIYF
TRBJ2-1,15,TRBV18,CASSPLGIPYNEQFF
TRBJ1-5,14,TRBV7-2,CASSNQGSNQPQHF
TRBJ2-3,14,TRBV29-1,CSVERAGQTDTQYF
TRBJ2-1,14,TRBV19,CASSPGTAWNEQFF
TRBJ2-1,14,TRBV19,CASSTGGLHNEQFF
TRBJ1-6,16,TRBV13,CASSLGRRLIQAPLHF
TRBJ2-2,16,TRBV5-1,CASSIQGTPHNRELFF